One sample yielded the 22 T cell receptor beta chains listed below, sequenced in a study of beta chain features in type 1 diabetes. cDNA synthesis used the whole RNA isolate, giving expressed TCRB sequences. Produced via immunoSEQ multiplex PCR; TCRdb's table is partial and in-frame only. The sample includes hundreds of thousands of clones, approximately 30% of them seen just once. The sequencing input was naive CD4+ T cells from blood. The receptors stem from a young man in good health.

This sequence joins TRBV28 and TRBJ1-5; TRBD1 is a possible D gene (5 bases). CDR1 is MDHEN, CDR2 SYDVKM, per germline. The length of the CDR3 is 15 residues. Trimming took 6 bases from V and 0 from J, leaving 12 bases between them. CDR3 nucleotides: TGTGCCAGCAGCCTCGGACACTATAGCAATCAGCCCCAGCATTTT. Translated, it gives CASSLGHYSNQPQHF.

The chain's CDR3 is CASSTLRWAGGPYEQYF. In DNA form, the CDR3 reads TGTGCCAGCAGCACCCTCAGATGGGCGGGAGGGCCTTACGAGCAGTACTTC. The chain carries TRBV7-9 and TRBJ2-7, with TRBD2 matching 9 bases. The germline gives CDR1 SEHNR, CDR2 FQNEAQ (reference sequence). Losses at the gene ends were 5 bases for V and 4 bases for J; bases not matched to a gene: 15. CDR3 length equals 17 residues.

The chain recombines TRBV11-2 with TRBJ2-7, with D perhaps TRBD1 or TRBD2 (5 bases each). Trimming cost V 6 bases and J 3 bases, with 18 bases left between them. Germline values: CDR1 SGHAT, CDR2 FQNNGV. This CDR3 has 15 amino acids. The CDR3 bases are TGTGCCAGCAGGAACCCGGGACGCCTACTCTACGAGCAGTACTTC. Amino acid sequence: CASRNPGRLLYEQYF.

The genes are TRBV7-2 and TRBJ2-3, with unresolved D. Germline V CDR1 and CDR2: SGHTA, FQGNSA. V gave up 1 base and J gave up 3 bases, with 8 bases separating them. CDR3 size: 14 residues. The CDR3 sequence is CASSLVFRTDTQYF. Here the CDR3 DNA reads TGTGCCAGCAGCTTAGTTTTCAGGACAGATACGCAGTATTTT.

The chain links TRBV5-1 to TRBJ2-7, with 9 bases lining up with TRBD1. The V and J ends lost 0 bases and 5 bases, in that order; junction bases with no gene match: 6. Germline V gene data show CDR1 as SGHRS and CDR2 as YFSETQ. The CDR3 is made up of 15 amino acids. This CDR3 reads CASSLGTGVVDEQYF. The CDR3 coding sequence is TGCGCCAGCAGCTTGGGGACAGGGGTTGTCGACGAGCAGTACTTC.

This chain links TRBV9 with TRBJ2-5; D is unresolved. The CDR3 is 13 residues long. The V end was cut by 0 bases, the J end by 5 bases, with 8 bases between. Looked up from germline, CDR1 is SGDLS and CDR2 is YYNGEE. This CDR3 reads CASSVAFLETQYF. In nucleotides, the CDR3 is TGTGCCAGCAGCGTAGCTTTCCTGGAGACCCAGTACTTC.

The rearrangement uses TRBV30 and TRBJ1-4, with D unclear. The length of the CDR3 is 14 residues. Trimming left V 3 bases short and J 0 bases short, with 8 bases between. The germline gives CDR1 GTSNPN, CDR2 SVGIG (reference sequence). The CDR3 nucleotides read TGTGCCTGGAGACCAGGAGCAACTAATGAAAAACTGTTTTTT. Protein product: CAWRPGATNEKLFF.

The chain employs TRBV4-2 and TRBJ1-2; unclear D gene. Trimming removed 1 base from V and 0 bases from J, with 15 bases in between. The CDR3 is 17 residues long. Germline V CDR1 and CDR2: LGHNA, YNFKEQ. The CDR3: CASSQGATYSANYGYTF. CDR3 nucleotides: TGTGCCAGCAGCCAAGGGGCCACGTATTCCGCTAACTATGGCTACACCTTC.

This clone was seen a handful of times. The chain links TRBV5-1 to TRBJ2-3; no clear D gene. Germline V gene lookup returns CDR1 SGHRS and CDR2 YFSETQ. This CDR3 has 14 residues. Deletions cut 4 bases from V and 6 bases from J, with 15 bases between. The CDR3, as DNA: TGCGCCAGCAGCGATACCCAGAAGTGGGATACGCAGTATTTT. Residues: CASSDTQKWDTQYF. Combining the CDR3 with reference TRBV5-1 and TRBJ2-3 gives the whole variable domain KAGVTQTPRYLIKTRGQQVTLSCSPISGHRSVSWYQQTPGQGLQFLFEYFSETQRNKGNFPGRFSGRQFSNSRSEMNVSTLELGDSALYLCASSDTQKWDTQYFGPGTRLTVL.

The chain uses TRBV7-9 and TRBJ1-5, with unresolved D. The CDR3 totals 12 residues. The V gene's germline CDR1 is SEHNR and CDR2 FQNEAQ (reference sequence). The germline V and J ends were trimmed by 1 base and 7 bases, with 5 bases remaining between them. CDR3 protein: CASSLETQPQHF. As DNA, the CDR3 is TGTGCCAGCAGCTTAGAAACCCAGCCCCAGCATTTT.

This clone has only a few counts. The chain couples TRBV10-3 to TRBJ2-7; D might be TRBD1 (8 bases). Looked up from germline, CDR1 is ENHRY and CDR2 is SYGVKD. The CDR3 has 13 amino acids. Trimming pared 5 bases from V and 6 bases from J, leaving 14 bases between. For the CDR3, the DNA is TGTGCCATCAGTCCGGACAGGGAGGGCGAGCAGTACTTC. Protein product: CAISPDREGEQYF.

V is TRBV30 and J is TRBJ2-7; a possible D gene is TRBD1 (5 bases). The CDR3 has 14 residues. The V gene's germline CDR1 is GTSNPN and CDR2 SVGIG (reference sequence). Trimming stripped 4 bases from V and 7 bases from J, with 20 bases between. CDR3 bases: TGTGCCTGGAATCCAGGTTCAGGGTCGTGGGAGCAGTACTTC. This sequence encodes CAWNPGSGSWEQYF.

V gene TRBV4-3 combines with J gene TRBJ2-7, with D possibly TRBD1 on 7 matching bases. This CDR3 is built from 15 residues. The germline V and J ends were trimmed by 2 bases and 4 bases, with 15 bases remaining between them. Germline V gene lookup returns CDR1 LGHNA and CDR2 YSLEER. CDR3 protein: CASSQMSQGGYEQYF. CDR3 sequence (DNA): TGCGCCAGCAGCCAAATGTCCCAGGGGGGTTACGAGCAGTACTTC.

The chain recombines TRBV11-1 with TRBJ2-2, with D possibly being TRBD2 (6 bases). The ends were cut back, 4 bases at V and 4 bases at J, with 13 bases in the middle. The CDR3 consists of 15 residues. CDR1 is SGHAT and CDR2 is FQDESV in the germline V gene (reference sequence). The CDR3 region is CASSYGTYGTGELFF. DNA for the CDR3: TGTGCCAGCAGCTACGGGACTTATGGCACCGGGGAGCTGTTTTTT. Full variable domain (rest looked up from reference TRBV11-1 and TRBJ2-2): EAEVAQSPRYKITEKSQAVAFWCDPISGHATLYWYRQILGQGPELLVQFQDESVVDDSQLPKDRFSAERLKGVDSTLKIQPAELGDSAMYLCASSYGTYGTGELFFGEGSRLTVL.

The chain is built from TRBV27 and TRBJ2-2; D is unclear. The V end lost 6 bases, the J end lost 2 bases, and 4 bases lay between the germline ends. This CDR3 has 12 residues. From germline, CDR1 is MNHEY and CDR2 SMNVEV (reference sequence). As DNA, the CDR3 is TGTGCCAGCAGACGCAACACCGGGGAGCTGTTTTTT. Its protein is CASRRNTGELFF.

Only a few counts were recorded for this clone. This chain joins TRBV10-3 and TRBJ1-2; D remains ambiguous. V was cut by 8 bases and J by 7 bases, with 20 bases left in between. The germline V gene encodes CDR1 ENHRY and CDR2 SYGVKD. The CDR3 covers 14 residues. The CDR3 DNA sequence: TGTGCCATCCTCCGAGACGGGATGAGTGCTGGCTACACCTTC. As protein: CAILRDGMSAGYTF.

The chain links TRBV5-1 to TRBJ2-1, with D possibly TRBD1 on 6 matching bases. This CDR3 spans 12 amino acids. The V and J ends lost 6 bases and 8 bases respectively, with 12 bases between them. Germline V lookup: CDR1 SGHRS, CDR2 YFSETQ. In DNA, the CDR3 is TGCGCCAGCACCGTACAGGGAGATGAGCAGTTCTTC. Translated: CASTVQGDEQFF. Complete variable domain (other parts from reference TRBV5-1 and TRBJ2-1): KAGVTQTPRYLIKTRGQQVTLSCSPISGHRSVSWYQQTPGQGLQFLFEYFSETQRNKGNFPGRFSGRQFSNSRSEMNVSTLELGDSALYLCASTVQGDEQFFGPGTRLTVL.

There are a few counts of this clone. The genes are TRBV25-1 and TRBJ2-1; 8 bases map to TRBD2. J gave up 1 base and V 7 bases, and 6 bases lay outside the gene matches. Looked up from germline, CDR1 is MGHDK and CDR2 is SYGVNS. The CDR3 covers 15 residues. CDR3 protein: CASTKAGVSYNEQFF. The CDR3 region has the DNA TGTGCCAGCACTAAAGCGGGAGTGTCCTACAATGAGCAGTTCTTC.

CDR3 residues: CASSLASSNYGYTF. CDR3 in DNA: TGTGCCAGCAGCTTAGCCAGTTCTAACTATGGCTACACCTTC. The chain is built from TRBV7-2 and TRBJ1-2; D unclear. The V gene's germline CDR1 is SGHTA and CDR2 FQGNSA. CDR3 size: 14 residues. Between the trimmed V and J ends, which lost 0 bases and 0 bases, there was a span of 5 bases.

A few counts support this clone. V usage is TRBV7-2 and J usage is TRBJ2-7; D tentatively fits TRBD1 or TRBD2 (5 bases each). The CDR3 extends over 15 amino acids. Trimming cost V 3 bases and J 3 bases, with 15 bases left between them. CDR1 is SGHTA and CDR2 is FQGNSA in the germline V gene. The CDR3, as DNA: TGTGCCAGCAGCTTTTCCGGGACGGGAAACTACGAGCAGTACTTC. It codes for CASSFSGTGNYEQYF.

The chain uses TRBV10-3 and TRBJ1-3; D unresolved. This CDR3 contains 12 residues. The germline CDR1 and CDR2 sequences are ENHRY and SYGVKD. Trimming stripped 4 bases from V and 2 bases from J, with 3 bases between. For the CDR3, the DNA is TGTGCCATCAGTGCAGCTGGAAACACCATATATTTT. Encoded protein: CAISAAGNTIYF.

This clone turned up a few times. This chain connects TRBV5-1 to TRBJ1-1; unclear D gene. The CDR3 totals 14 residues. V shed 0 bases and J shed 1 base, with 7 bases lying between them. CDR1 is SGHRS, CDR2 YFSETQ, per germline. Here the CDR3 DNA reads TGCGCCAGCAGCTTGGGGGCAGCGAACACTGAAGCTTTCTTT. Translating it yields CASSLGAANTEAFF.